This TCR beta chain was identified in a study of identical twins. Study-wide results and limits: Beta out-of-frame twin sharing showed a weaker excess. Clonotypes of the beta chain that were abundant in cord blood carried fewer insertions (memory repertoires showed none).

MiXCR, run by TCRdb on the 5' RACE reads, gives a single entry per CDR3 protein. The table includes approximately 280,000 distinct CDR3 sequences, about 8.9% detected once. This clonotype has just a few counts. Its antigen remains unidentified. These data were also filed under a second study, of yellow fever vaccine responses in identical twins.

The source material was memory (CD45RO+) T cells sorted from blood. This sequence was found in a young woman in good health.

CDR3 bases: TGTGCCAGCAGAGCCACTGGGGGAGATACGCAGTATTTT. Amino acid sequence: CASRATGGDTQYF. The V and J genes are TRBV6-1 and TRBJ2-3; either TRBD1 or TRBD2 may supply D (5 bases each). The V end lost 6 bases, the J end lost 5 bases, and 12 bases lay between the germline ends. Germline assignment: CDR1 MNHNS and CDR2 SASEGT. This CDR3 has 13 residues.